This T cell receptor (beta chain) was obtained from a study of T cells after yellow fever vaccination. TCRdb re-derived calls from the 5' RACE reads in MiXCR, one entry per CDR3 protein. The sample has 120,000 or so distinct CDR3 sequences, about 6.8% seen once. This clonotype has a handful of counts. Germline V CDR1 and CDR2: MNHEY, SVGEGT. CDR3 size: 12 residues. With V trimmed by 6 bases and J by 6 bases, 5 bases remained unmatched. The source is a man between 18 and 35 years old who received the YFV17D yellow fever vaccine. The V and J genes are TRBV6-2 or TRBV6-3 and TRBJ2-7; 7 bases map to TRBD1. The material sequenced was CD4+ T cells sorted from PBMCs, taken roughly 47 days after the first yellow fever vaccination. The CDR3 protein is CASRMTGFEQYF. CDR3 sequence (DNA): TGTGCCAGCAGGATGACAGGGTTCGAGCAGTACTTC.